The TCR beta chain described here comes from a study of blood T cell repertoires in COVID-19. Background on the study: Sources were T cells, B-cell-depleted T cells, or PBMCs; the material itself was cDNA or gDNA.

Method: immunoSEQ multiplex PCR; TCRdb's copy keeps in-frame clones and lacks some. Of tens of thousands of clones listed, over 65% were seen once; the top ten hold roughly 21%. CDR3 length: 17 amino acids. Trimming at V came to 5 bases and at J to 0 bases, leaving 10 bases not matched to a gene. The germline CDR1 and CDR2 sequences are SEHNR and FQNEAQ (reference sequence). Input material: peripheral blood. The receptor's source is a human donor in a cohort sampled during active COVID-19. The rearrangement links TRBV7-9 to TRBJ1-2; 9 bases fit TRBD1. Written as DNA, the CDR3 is TGTGCCAGCAGCCCCCGGGGACAGGGAGCTCCTAACTATGGCTACACCTTC. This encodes CASSPRGQGAPNYGYTF. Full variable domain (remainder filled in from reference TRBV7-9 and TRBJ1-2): DTGVSQNPRHKITKRGQNVTFRCDPISEHNRLYWYRQTLGQGPEFLTYFQNEAQLEKSRLLSDRFSAERPKGSFSTLEIQRTEQGDSAMYLCASSPRGQGAPNYGYTFGSGTRLTVV.